These T cell receptor beta chains were read from a single sample in a study of cytomegalovirus exposure and HLA in healthy donors. Clones were sequenced by immunoSEQ multiplex PCR, and TCRdb holds only the in-frame ones, with some missing. The top ten hold roughly 4.2% of the sample, which has approximately 120,000 clones, about 10% seen once. Input material: PBMCs. The receptors derive from a woman under 30 in good health and CMV-seropositive. CDR3s include the opening cysteine and the closing phenylalanine or tryptophan. Fields, in order: V gene, clone size, D gene, J gene, CDR3 protein, CDR3 DNA. D genes are given only for firm matches. Clone sizes are given selectively: once, few, many, or a class where the clone is expanded.

TRBV9	NA	TRBD2	TRBJ2-1	CASSVRTRNDEQFF	TGTGCCAGCAGCGTAAGGACTAGAAATGATGAGCAGTTCTTC
TRBV6-5	NA	NA	TRBJ1-1	CASSYREGGGTEAFF	TGTGCCAGCAGTTACCGGGAGGGCGGGGGAACTGAAGCTTTCTTT
TRBV2	NA	TRBD2	TRBJ2-7	CASSDRRSGTSRSYEQYF	TGTGCCAGCAGTGATCGAAGATCCGGGACTAGTCGATCCTACGAGCAGTACTTC
TRBV9	few	NA	TRBJ1-1	CASSVAGDYTEAFF	TGTGCCAGCAGCGTCGCAGGGGATTACACTGAAGCTTTCTTT
TRBV19	once	TRBD2	TRBJ2-7	CASSTTGLAGVYEQYF	TGTGCCAGTAGTACCACAGGACTAGCGGGAGTATACGAGCAGTACTTC
TRBV5-4	NA	NA	TRBJ1-2	CASSLRGSPIYGYTF	TGTGCCAGCAGCTTGAGGGGGAGCCCTATTTATGGCTACACCTTC
TRBV30	NA	NA	TRBJ2-5	CAWSGAETRIETQYF	TGTGCCTGGAGTGGGGCCGAGACTAGAATAGAGACCCAGTACTTC
TRBV10-3	NA	NA	TRBJ2-5	CALRGGETQYF	TGTGCCCTTAGGGGGGGGGAGACCCAGTACTTC
TRBV30	NA	NA	TRBJ2-2	CAGSRGAATGELFF	TGTGCCGGCTCCCGGGGGGCCGCCACCGGGGAGCTGTTTTTT
TRBV5-1	few	TRBD1	TRBJ1-1	CASSSSTGGTEAFF	TGCGCCAGCAGCTCCTCGACAGGGGGGACTGAAGCTTTCTTT
TRBV18	NA	TRBD1	TRBJ1-5	CASSTGVENQPQHF	TGTGCCAGCTCAACAGGGGTGGAAAATCAGCCCCAGCATTTT
TRBV11-2	few	NA	TRBJ2-1	CASSLGLVQGREQFF	TGTGCCAGCAGCTTAGGGCTAGTCCAGGGGAGAGAGCAGTTCTTC
TRBV7-9	NA	NA	TRBJ2-7	CASSLGGQALGIAYEQYF	TGTGCCAGCAGCTTAGGAGGGCAGGCCTTGGGTATCGCCTACGAGCAGTACTTC
TRBV27	few	NA	TRBJ1-4	CASRLTGGEKLFF	TGTGCCAGCAGACTGACGGGGGGTGAAAAACTGTTTTTT
TRBV6-4	NA	NA	TRBJ2-1	CASSDSETGEQFF	TGTGCCAGCAGTGATAGCGAAACAGGGGAGCAGTTCTTC
TRBV7-9	few	NA	TRBJ2-2	CASSRGYTGELFF	TGTGCCAGCTCGCGCGGATACACCGGGGAGCTGTTTTTT
TRBV21-1	NA	NA	TRBJ2-1	CASSRIEGNPWSSYNEQFF	TGTGCCAGCAGCAGAATAGAGGGTAACCCCTGGAGCTCCTACAATGAGCAGTTCTTC
TRBV28	few	NA	TRBJ2-3	CASSLQHTDTQYF	TGTGCCAGCAGTTTACAACACACAGATACGCAGTATTTT
TRBV30	NA	NA	TRBJ1-2	CAWTVGRPPIGGTF	TGTGCCTGGACAGTTGGACGCCCCCCTATTGGAGGCACCTTC
TRBV28	NA	NA	TRBJ2-7	CASSYFDEQYF	TGTGCCAGCAGTTATTTCGACGAGCAGTACTTC
TRBV19	NA	NA	TRBJ1-1	CASRPQGTEAFF	TGTGCCAGTCGGCCCCAGGGCACTGAAGCTTTCTTT
TRBV7-9	NA	NA	TRBJ1-2	CASSSLQTPEGYTF	TGTGCCAGCAGCTCCTTACAAACCCCGGAGGGCTACACCTTC
TRBV5-6	NA	NA	TRBJ2-1	CASSLETGYEQFF	TGTGCCAGCAGCCTGGAAACAGGGTATGAGCAGTTCTTC
TRBV10-3	NA	NA	TRBJ2-3	CATLTGDTQYF	TGTGCCACCCTGACTGGCGATACGCAGTATTTT
TRBV5-1	many	NA	TRBJ1-2	CASSIGHSTADGYTF	TGCGCCAGCAGCATCGGACATTCTACGGCCGACGGCTACACCTTC
TRBV5-5	NA	NA	TRBJ2-7	CASSFSQGTYEQYF	TGTGCCAGCAGCTTTTCCCAGGGAACCTACGAGCAGTACTTC
TRBV6-5	NA	NA	TRBJ2-3	CASSYSTSTDTQYF	TGTGCCAGCAGTTACTCGACTAGCACAGATACGCAGTATTTT
TRBV6-1	few	NA	TRBJ2-1	CASSELEVRNEQFF	TGTGCCAGCAGTGAACTGGAGGTTAGGAATGAGCAGTTCTTC
TRBV4-2	NA	NA	TRBJ1-4	CASSQEGPHSSEKLFF	TGTGCCAGCAGCCAAGAGGGGCCCCACTCAAGTGAAAAACTGTTTTTT
TRBV19	NA	NA	TRBJ1-4	CASSIHLGELFF	TGTGCCAGTAGTATCCACCTAGGTGAACTGTTTTTT
TRBV28	few	NA	TRBJ1-5	CASSEVYPSGSNQPQHF	TGTGCCAGCAGCGAAGTTTATCCTTCCGGGAGCAATCAGCCCCAGCATTTT
TRBV5-1	few	NA	TRBJ2-3	CASSSSGTDTQYF	TGCGCCAGCAGCTCCAGCGGCACAGATACGCAGTATTTT
TRBV19	NA	TRBD1	TRBJ1-2	CASSGQGANGYTF	TGTGCCAGTAGCGGACAGGGGGCAAATGGCTACACCTTC
TRBV5-6	NA	NA	TRBJ2-7	CASSLGAAAGFGEQYF	TGTGCCAGCAGCTTGGGCGCCGCGGCGGGATTTGGCGAGCAGTACTTC
TRBV28	NA	TRBD1	TRBJ1-5	CASSGGGTGMLRQPQHF	TGTGCCAGCAGTGGGGGGGGGACAGGTATGTTGAGGCAGCCCCAGCATTTT
TRBV6-5	NA	NA	TRBJ2-5	CASSPRTDLETQYF	TGTGCCAGCAGCCCCCGGACAGACTTAGAGACCCAGTACTTC
TRBV5-5	NA	NA	TRBJ1-3	CASSYRDMTPSGNTIYF	TGTGCCAGCAGCTACCGGGACATGACCCCCTCTGGAAACACCATATATTTT
TRBV5-1	NA	NA	TRBJ1-5	CASSLGAGGNQPQHF	TGCGCCAGCAGCTTGGGGGCAGGTGGCAATCAGCCCCAGCATTTT
TRBV5-6	few	NA	TRBJ2-5	CASSLAETQYF	TGTGCCAGCAGCTTAGCAGAGACCCAGTACTTC
TRBV19	few	NA	TRBJ2-2	CASSLLQGNTGELFF	TGTGCCAGTAGTCTTTTGCAGGGGAACACCGGGGAGCTGTTTTTT
TRBV5-5	few	TRBD2	TRBJ2-7	CASSLEIAGGSAGEQYF	TGTGCCAGCAGCTTGGAAATAGCGGGAGGTTCAGCTGGGGAGCAGTACTTC
TRBV7-9	few	NA	TRBJ2-1	CASSPGVNEQFF	TGTGCCAGCAGCCCGGGTGTTAATGAGCAGTTCTTC
TRBV28	few	NA	TRBJ2-6	CASSLGGSGSGANVLTF	TGTGCCAGCAGTTTGGGGGGTTCTGGCTCTGGGGCCAACGTCCTGACTTTC
TRBV9	few	TRBD1	TRBJ1-1	CASSEQGMNTEAFF	TGTGCCAGCAGCGAACAGGGGATGAACACTGAAGCTTTCTTT
TRBV19	few	TRBD2	TRBJ2-1	CASSRGLAGFGEQFF	TGTGCCAGTAGTAGGGGACTAGCGGGTTTCGGGGAGCAGTTCTTC
TRBV5-6	few	NA	TRBJ1-1	CASSLVSDMNTEAFF	TGTGCCAGCAGCTTGGTTTCAGATATGAACACTGAAGCTTTCTTT
TRBV10-3	NA	TRBD1	TRBJ2-3	CAISESWTGADTQYF	TGTGCCATCAGTGAGTCCTGGACAGGGGCAGATACGCAGTATTTT